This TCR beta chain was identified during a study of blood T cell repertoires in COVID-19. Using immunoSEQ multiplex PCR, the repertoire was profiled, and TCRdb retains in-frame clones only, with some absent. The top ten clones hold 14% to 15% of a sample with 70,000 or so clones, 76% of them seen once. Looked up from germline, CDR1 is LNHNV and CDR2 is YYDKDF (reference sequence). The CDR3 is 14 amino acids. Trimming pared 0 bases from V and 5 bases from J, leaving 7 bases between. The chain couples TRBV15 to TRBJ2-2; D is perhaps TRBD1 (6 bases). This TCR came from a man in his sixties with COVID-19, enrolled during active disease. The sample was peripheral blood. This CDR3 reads CATSREGGTGELFF. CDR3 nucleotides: TGTGCCACCAGCAGAGAAGGGGGAACCGGGGAGCTGTTTTTT.